These 12 T cell receptor beta chains were sequenced from one sample in a study of chemoradiotherapy in HPV16-positive cancers. Clones were sequenced by immunoSEQ multiplex PCR, and TCRdb holds only the in-frame ones, with some missing. The sample has 9,500 to 15,000 clones; around 87% are singletons. Here the sequenced sample was blood, taken from a patient who underwent chemoradiotherapy. The receptors were sampled from a human donor with HPV-associated anogenital cancer.

This chain uses TRBV2 with TRBJ1-5; D unclear. The CDR3 has 12 residues. V lost 7 bases, J lost 4 bases, and 8 bases lay in between. Germline CDR1 and CDR2: SNHLY and FYNNEI. DNA of the CDR3: TGTGCCAGCAAGTACCAGAATCAGCCCCAGCATTTT. It is translated as CASKYQNQPQHF. Complete variable domain (other parts from reference TRBV2 and TRBJ1-5): EPEVTQTPSHQVTQMGQEVILRCVPISNHLYFYWYRQILGQKVEFLVSFYNNEISEKSEIFDDQFSVERPDGSNFTLKIRSTKLEDSAMYFCASKYQNQPQHFGDGTRLSIL.

CDR3: CASSQDLYEQYF. The DNA of the CDR3 is TGCGCCAGCAGCCAAGATCTCTACGAGCAGTACTTC. The gene calls are TRBV4-1 and TRBJ2-7; D gene unclear. The V gene lost 0 bases and the J gene lost 3 bases, with 3 bases spanning the gap. The germline V gene has CDR1 MGHRA and CDR2 YSYEKL. The CDR3 loop spans 12 amino acids.

The chain recombines TRBV15 with TRBJ1-1, with D unresolved. The CDR3 has 13 amino acids. Trimming cost V 2 bases and J 2 bases, with 6 bases left between them. The germline CDR1 and CDR2 sequences are LNHNV and YYDKDF (reference sequence). The DNA for the CDR3 is TGTGCCACCAGCAGATCCCGTAACACTGAAGCTTTCTTT. Its protein is CATSRSRNTEAFF.

V is TRBV4-3 and J is TRBJ2-2, with D perhaps TRBD2 (6 bases). V lost 3 bases and J 1 base, leaving 12 bases between the germline ends. The germline gives CDR1 LGHNA, CDR2 YSLEER. This CDR3 region has 16 residues. The CDR3 is CASSQLRDWNTGELFF. CDR3 in DNA: TGCGCCAGCAGCCAGTTACGGGACTGGAACACCGGGGAGCTGTTTTTT.

This chain connects TRBV5-6 to TRBJ2-3, with no clear D. V gave up 0 bases and J gave up 2 bases, with 10 bases separating them. The CDR3 contains 15 residues. Per the germline V gene, CDR1 is SGHDT and CDR2 is YYEEEE. The CDR3 sequence is CASSLVGLYTDTQYF. The CDR3, as DNA: TGTGCCAGCAGCTTGGTAGGTCTGTACACAGATACGCAGTATTTT.

The chain employs TRBV5-4 and TRBJ2-7, with D possibly called TRBD1 or TRBD2 (6 bases each). The CDR3 spans 15 residues. The germline V gene encodes CDR1 SGHNT and CDR2 YYREEE (reference sequence). Trimming pared 0 bases from V and 0 bases from J, leaving 10 bases between. The CDR3, as DNA: TGTGCCAGCAGCTTGGACGGGGGCCTCTCCTACGAGCAGTACTTC. Its translation: CASSLDGGLSYEQYF. Full variable domain (remainder filled in from reference TRBV5-4 and TRBJ2-7): ETGVTQSPTHLIKTRGQQVTLRCSSQSGHNTVSWYQQALGQGPQFIFQYYREEENGRGNFPPRFSGLQFPNYSSELNVNALELDDSALYLCASSLDGGLSYEQYFGPGTRLTVT.

The J gene is TRBJ1-1, the V gene TRBV6-5; D unresolved. This CDR3 comprises 14 residues. The germline V gene has CDR1 MNHEY and CDR2 SVGAGI. Trimming removed 5 bases from V and 1 base from J, with 11 bases in between. As DNA, the CDR3 is TGTGCCAGCAGTCAGGACCCTCAGAACACTGAAGCTTTCTTT. It encodes CASSQDPQNTEAFF.

The chain has TRBV7-8 and TRBJ1-1; TRBD1 agrees at 8 bases. This CDR3 has 18 residues. CDR1 and CDR2 (germline): SGHVS, FQNEAQ. J lost 4 bases, V lost 1 base, and 14 bases had no gene match. The CDR3 spells CASSLDLWGTGGVTEAFF. CDR3 coding DNA: TGTGCCAGCAGCTTAGACTTGTGGGGGACAGGAGGCGTCACTGAAGCTTTCTTT. Supplemented by reference TRBV7-8 and TRBJ1-1, the full variable domain reads GAGVSQSPRYKVAKRGQDVALRCDPISGHVSLFWYQQALGQGPEFLTYFQNEAQLDKSGLPSDRFFAERPEGSVSTLKIQRTQQEDSAVYLCASSLDLWGTGGVTEAFFGQGTRLTVV.

CDR3 DNA: TGTGCCAGCAGCTTACTTAATCTCAATAGGCCCCCCCCTGGAGCTGAGCAGTTCTTC. Its protein is CASSLLNLNRPPPGAEQFF. The rearrangement joins TRBV7-9 to TRBJ2-1; no reliable D call. V was pared by 2 bases and J by 9 bases, with 29 bases between. Germline CDR1 is SEHNR and CDR2 is FQNEAQ (reference sequence). This CDR3 is built from 19 residues.

V is TRBV15 and J is TRBJ2-6; D perhaps matches TRBD2 (5 bases). The CDR3 contains 16 residues. Between the trimmed V and J ends, which lost 1 base and 4 bases, there was a span of 11 bases. Germline V gives CDR1 LNHNV, CDR2 YYDKDF (reference sequence). The CDR3, as DNA: TGTGCCACCAGCAGAGGGACTTTTGGCGGGGCCAACGTCCTGACTTTC. Its translation is CATSRGTFGGANVLTF.

The chain recombines TRBV4-1 with TRBJ1-5; D is uncertain. V lost 3 bases and J lost 6, with 18 bases in between. CDR3 length: 16 residues. Per germline, CDR1 MGHRA and CDR2 YSYEKL. Here the CDR3 DNA reads TGCGCCAGCAGCCACCATGGCACCGAGGTGGGTCAGCCCCAGCATTTT. This sequence encodes CASSHHGTEVGQPQHF.

This rearrangement joins TRBV29-1 to TRBJ2-3; D might be TRBD1 (7 bases). The CDR3 has 18 residues. Germline assignment: CDR1 SQVTM and CDR2 ANQGSEA. The V and J ends lost 0 bases and 2 bases respectively, with 21 bases between them. The DNA for the CDR3 is TGCAGCGTTGAAGATGCTGGGGCGGGACAGTTGGCCACAGATACGCAGTATTTT. Its protein is CSVEDAGAGQLATDTQYF.